This TCR beta chain was retrieved from a study of blood T cell repertoires in COVID-19 (dated by TCRdb to 2018 to 2021). Concerning the study at large: Samples from collaborators originated in the United States, Italy and Spain and spanned both the acute and convalescent phases of COVID-19. Where available, HLA class I and class II types were taken from metadata supplied by the sample provider and were not determined by assay-based typing. Subjects who had been exposed to COVID-19, were actively infected with it, or had recovered from it provided the deeply sampled blood TCRbeta repertoires that made up the dataset. Samples were obtained from the ongoing ImmuneRACE study (first 160 participants) and from over 1,000 subjects provided by 6 global collaborators. The repertoires were released in a freely available public database meant as a resource for research on the immune response to SARS-CoV-2. The prospective study material was composed of cDNA or gDNA derived from T cells, B-cell-depleted T cells, or PBMCs. A de-identified subject ID, COVID-19 status, age in years and sex were almost always included in the sample metadata.

Unmatched junction bases come to 8, with V trimmed by 1 base and J by 4 bases. The CDR3 runs 16 residues from the cysteine to the phenylalanine. The CDR3 DNA has 48 bases and is translated from base 1. The germline V gene provides CDR1 SGHDN and CDR2 FVKESK. Participants in the prospective study were aged roughly 18 to 89 years, lived in more than 20 United States geographic areas, and enrolled through a virtual design. In the prospective study, participants were assigned to cohorts based on the clinical history participants reported in a screening survey and a study questionnaire. Recovered participants in ImmuneRACE Cohort 3 were defined by two consecutive negative NP/OP PCR tests, clearance by a healthcare professional, or resolution of symptoms. Mobile phlebotomists in the prospective study collected whole blood, serum and a nasopharyngeal or oropharyngeal swab from every participant. Participants in the prospective study had the option to provide additional blood draws and questionnaires over a roughly 2-month period. Before DNA extraction, prospective study blood samples were shipped either frozen or at room temperature.

The investigation overall reported the following: Clinical and demographic metadata were provided uncurated, with the amount varying by source and participant.

TCRbeta CDR3 regions were amplified from genomic DNA using the immunoSEQ Assay, a bias-controlled multiplex PCR. Per the source publication's procedure: Nucleated cell counts per sample were estimated from amplification of reference gene primers within the assay. To quantify the absolute abundance of each unique TCRbeta CDR3 rearrangement, sequence reads were collapsed and filtered. Productive Simpson clonality was computed per sample as the square root of Simpson's diversity index over productive rearrangements. The table was pulled from immuneACCESS by TCRdb, which kept in-frame rearrangements only. Such tables lose some clones; where checked, under half of the loss comes from unresolved V genes, and the rest has no known cause. V, J and clone size were drawn from that table, and D and trimming were deduced from the DNA. A total of roughly 260,000 clones appear in this sample, around nine tenths of them only once. Clones ranked in the top ten supply 1.9% of the sample.

As regards this clone: The specificity of this receptor is unknown. The record has no base qualities; no much larger clone is one base away.

This TCR was recovered from a woman aged 18-29 years who had recovered from COVID-19. Here the chain combines TRBV14 and TRBJ2-7, and TRBD2 aligns with 9 junction nucleotides. The material sequenced was PBMCs or T cells enriched from blood (not recorded which). CDR3 loop: CASSQGLAGAGYEQYF. At the DNA level, the sequence is TGTGCCAGCAGCCAAGGATTAGCGGGAGCAGGGTACGAGCAGTACTTC.